These T cell receptor beta chains were read from a single sample in a study of blood T cells in healthy people across ages. TCRdb re-called the 5' RACE reads with MiXCR, one entry per CDR3 protein. The table lists 700,000 or so distinct CDR3 sequences, approximately 40% of them singletons, with around 30% in the top ten. Sample: blood. Receptors were obtained from a man older than 75 in good health. CDR3s include the opening cysteine and the closing phenylalanine or tryptophan. Fields, in order: J gene, V gene, CDR3 protein.

TRBJ2-1	TRBV10-2	CASSEEVAGRGSGEQFF
TRBJ1-1	TRBV6-2/TRBV6-3	CASRPSTGRNTEAFF
TRBJ2-1	TRBV20-1	CSARVRGDNEQFF
TRBJ1-1	TRBV5-5	CASSITSNTEAFF
TRBJ2-7	TRBV28	CATFVQDSSSYEQYF
TRBJ2-5	TRBV6-2/TRBV6-3	CASSYTETQYF
TRBJ2-2	TRBV14	CASSQKREVHSNTGELFF
TRBJ1-1	TRBV4-2	CASSQEIGTGGTEAFF
TRBJ2-1	TRBV7-2	CASRGRGGYNEQFF
TRBJ2-1	TRBV7-6	CASSPLGDSYNEQFF
TRBJ2-2	TRBV6-1	CASSSGGTANTGELFF
TRBJ2-5	TRBV10-3	CAIRTDRGAQETQYF
TRBJ1-6	TRBV18	CASSRQGEGDNSPLHF
TRBJ2-5	TRBV5-1	CASSYGTSGVGSTERYF
TRBJ1-4	TRBV5-1	CASSLEGALGLFF
TRBJ2-1	TRBV6-2/TRBV6-3	CASRETRALGEQFF
TRBJ1-4	TRBV4-3	CASSQGGVANEKLFF
TRBJ2-7	TRBV10-3	CAISESMGLPYEQYF
TRBJ1-2	TRBV30	CAWIRTVYGYTF
TRBJ2-7	TRBV20-1	CSARDLGQTYEQYF